The 21 T cell receptor beta chains reported below all come from one sample, sequenced in a study of T cells in Graves' hyperthyroidism and ophthalmopathy. Authors of the study amplified TCR beta CDR3 regions from RNA transcripts. During a first-round RT-PCR of the TCR CDR3, the HTBI primer set was used. TCRdb re-called the multiplex PCR reads through MiXCR, storing one row per CDR3 protein. The table lists fewer than 550,000 distinct CDR3 sequences, approximately 14% of them singletons. The sequencing input was blood. The receptors stem from a woman in her late teens or twenties with Graves' hyperthyroidism.

At least ten counts were recorded for this clonotype. The V and J genes are TRBV2 and TRBJ1-6; D is ambiguous. Germline lookup yields CDR1 SNHLY and CDR2 FYNNEI. The CDR3 extends over 14 amino acids. V lost 2 bases to trimming and J lost 13 bases, with 15 bases between them. CDR3: CASSERAFGAPLHF. For the CDR3, the DNA is TGTGCCAGCAGTGAAAGGGCCTTCGGAGCGCCCCTCCACTTT.

The chain joins TRBV19 to TRBJ2-7; 7 bases map to TRBD2. Germline V CDR1 and CDR2: LNHDA, SQIVND (reference sequence). Trimming took 3 bases from V and 6 from J; bases not matched to a gene: 5. This CDR3 spans 13 amino acids. In DNA, the CDR3 is TGTGCCAGTAGTATGGGGACTACTCGCGAGCAGTACTTC. Amino acid sequence: CASSMGTTREQYF.

CDR3 bases: TGTGCCAGCAGCTCCCCCCGTACCAGCGCCGGGGAGCTGTTTTTT. As protein: CASSSPRTSAGELFF. The J gene is TRBJ2-2, the V gene TRBV3-1, with D hard to call. V lost 5 bases to trimming and J lost 6 bases, with 16 bases between them. This CDR3 has 15 residues. Germline values: CDR1 LGHDT, CDR2 YNNKEL (reference sequence). The full variable domain, in which reference TRBV3-1 and TRBJ2-2 provide the parts outside the CDR3, is DTAVSQTPKYLVTQMGNDKSIKCEQNLGHDTMYWYKQDSKKFLKIMFSYNNKELIINETVPNRFSPKSPDKAHLNLHINSLELGDSAVYFCASSSPRTSAGELFFGEGSRLTVL.

V usage is TRBV6-6 and J usage is TRBJ1-5; weak D call: TRBD1 (5 bases). In germline, CDR1 is MNHNY, CDR2 SVGAGI (reference sequence). V shed 2 bases and J shed 1 base, with 9 bases lying between them. The CDR3 totals 15 residues. Written as DNA, the CDR3 is TGTGCCAGCAGTTACCGGACAACAAGCAATCAGCCCCAGCATTTT. Translating gives CASSYRTTSNQPQHF.

This chain joins TRBV28 and TRBJ2-7, with TRBD1 identical over 8 bases. Germline CDR1 reads MDHEN; CDR2 reads SYDVKM. V lost 5 bases and J lost 4; bases outside the gene matches: 13. This CDR3 contains 16 residues. This CDR3 reads CASSLNTGTGIYEQYF. Written as DNA, the CDR3 is TGTGCCAGCAGTCTCAATACCGGGACAGGAATTTACGAGCAGTACTTC.

The V call is TRBV15, the J call TRBJ1-5, with a possible D match to TRBD1 (5 bases). In germline, CDR1 is LNHNV, CDR2 YYDKDF (reference sequence). This CDR3 contains 15 residues. The ends were cut back, 0 bases at V and 6 bases at J, with 12 bases in the middle. The CDR3 bases are TGTGCCACCAGCAGAGATAAGGGGTTCGGTCAGCCCCAGCATTTT. This gives the protein CATSRDKGFGQPQHF. Based on the CDR3 plus reference TRBV15 and TRBJ1-5, the full variable domain is DAMVIQNPRYQVTQFGKPVTLSCSQTLNHNVMYWYQQKSSQAPKLLFHYYDKDFNNEADTPDNFQSRRPNTSFCFLDIRSPGLGDTAMYLCATSRDKGFGQPQHFGDGTRLSIL.

The V gene is TRBV20-1, the J gene TRBJ2-7; perhaps TRBD2 as D (5 bases). V was shortened by 2 bases and J by 6 bases, with 11 bases between the two germline ends. The CDR3 covers 12 residues. Germline V gene lookup returns CDR1 DFQATT and CDR2 SNEGSKA (reference sequence). CDR3 sequence (DNA): TGCAGTGCTAGAAACTTCCGGGGCGAGCAGTACTTC. Its translation is CSARNFRGEQYF.

This clonotype was counted ten times or more. V usage is TRBV3-1 and J usage is TRBJ2-5; no reliable D call. Trimming took off 4 bases at V and 4 bases at J, with 16 bases between the two ends. Germline V gene lookup returns CDR1 LGHDT and CDR2 YNNKEL (reference sequence). CDR3 length equals 15 residues. The CDR3 region is CASSPVIGLGETQYF. Here the CDR3 DNA reads TGTGCCAGCAGCCCCGTTATAGGATTGGGAGAGACCCAGTACTTC.

The DNA for the CDR3 is TGTGCCAGCAGTGGGGGGTCAAATGAGCAGTACTTC. Translation gives CASSGGSNEQYF. The rearrangement links TRBV25-1 to TRBJ2-1; D possibly matches TRBD1 or TRBD2 (5 bases each). The DNA end lines up better with TRBJ2-7; the J call may be wrong. The CDR3 extends over 12 amino acids. CDR1 MGHDK and CDR2 SYGVNS come from the germline V gene.

The chain couples TRBV7-8 to TRBJ2-1; D remains unclear. CDR1 and CDR2 (germline): SGHVS, FQNEAQ. The CDR3 sequence is 11 residues long. The germline V and J ends were trimmed by 7 bases and 8 bases, with 9 bases remaining between them. The CDR3 loop is CASTSGHEQFF. In DNA form, the CDR3 reads TGTGCCAGCACCTCTGGGCATGAGCAGTTCTTC. The full variable domain, completed using reference TRBV7-8 and TRBJ2-1, is GAGVSQSPRYKVAKRGQDVALRCDPISGHVSLFWYQQALGQGPEFLTYFQNEAQLDKSGLPSDRFFAERPEGSVSTLKIQRTQQEDSAVYLCASTSGHEQFFGPGTRLTVL.

This clonotype was observed at least ten times. The chain recombines TRBV6-1 with TRBJ1-2; D remains unclear. Germline CDR1 and CDR2: MNHNS and SASEGT. The V end lost 5 bases, the J end lost 5 bases, and 24 bases lay between the germline ends. This CDR3 spans 17 amino acids. The CDR3 sequence: CASSRSARRMEFYGYTF. CDR3 DNA: TGTGCCAGCAGTCGCTCCGCCCGGCGTATGGAGTTTTATGGCTACACCTTC.

This clonotype has a count of ten or more. The chain has TRBV5-1 and TRBJ2-1; maybe TRBD1 (6 bases). The V end lost 7 bases, the J end lost 4 bases, and 15 bases lay between the germline ends. The CDR3 consists of 14 residues. Germline assignment: CDR1 SGHRS and CDR2 YFSETQ. CDR3 sequence: CASAFRTAYNEQFF. The DNA for the CDR3 is TGCGCCAGCGCTTTCCGGACAGCGTACAATGAGCAGTTCTTC.

At least ten counts were recorded for this clonotype. The V call is TRBV20-1, the J call TRBJ2-1; 10 bases fit TRBD1. The J segment lost 3 bases and the V segment lost 5 bases, leaving 4 bases of the junction unmatched. The CDR3 sequence is 14 residues long. The V gene's germline CDR1 is DFQATT and CDR2 SNEGSKA (reference sequence). Written as DNA, the CDR3 is TGCAGTGCTCCTCGGGACAGGGGCTACAATGAGCAGTTCTTC. It yields the protein CSAPRDRGYNEQFF.

The chain links TRBV29-1 to TRBJ2-7, with D tentatively TRBD2 (6 bases). In germline, CDR1 is SQVTM, CDR2 ANQGSEA. The V and J ends lost 4 bases and 6 bases respectively, with 16 bases between them. The CDR3 is 13 amino acids. CDR3 sequence (DNA): TGCAGCGTTGGGGGCGGCGGGATCGCCGAGCAGTACTTC. Translated, it gives CSVGGGGIAEQYF.

The V call is TRBV6-2 or TRBV6-3, the J call TRBJ1-6, with D unclear. The CDR3 extends over 13 amino acids. In germline, CDR1 is MNHEY, CDR2 SVGEGT. V gave up 6 bases and J gave up 5 bases, with 8 bases separating them. Here the CDR3 reads CASSFSNNSPLHF. The CDR3 DNA is TGTGCCAGCAGCTTCAGCAATAATTCACCCCTCCACTTT.

In its sample, this clonotype was seen many times. This sequence joins TRBV5-8 and TRBJ1-1; D call uncertain. Germline-derived CDR1 and CDR2 are SGHTS and YDEGEE. CDR3 length: 14 residues. V lost 0 bases and J lost 4, with 10 bases in between. CDR3 in amino acids: CASSLDQVITEAFF. Here the CDR3 DNA reads TGTGCCAGCAGCTTGGACCAGGTTATCACTGAAGCTTTCTTT. The full variable domain, completed using reference TRBV5-8 and TRBJ1-1, is EAGVTQSPTHLIKTRGQQATLRCSPISGHTSVYWYQQALGLGLQFLLWYDEGEERNRGNFPPRFSGRQFPNYSSELNVNALELEDSALYLCASSLDQVITEAFFGQGTRLTVV.

This clonotype was seen a few times. The V gene is TRBV6-5, the J gene TRBJ2-1; TRBD2 aligns across 8 bases. V lost 0 bases to trimming and J lost 7 bases; unmatched junction nucleotides: 5. Germline CDR1 reads MNHEY; CDR2 reads SVGAGI. The CDR3 spans 15 residues. The CDR3: CASSYSPLAGNEQFF. Written as DNA, the CDR3 is TGTGCCAGCAGTTACTCCCCCCTAGCGGGTAATGAGCAGTTCTTC.

Many counts were recorded for this clonotype. The chain joins TRBV7-2 to TRBJ2-1, with TRBD1 identical over 7 bases. Per germline, CDR1 SGHTA and CDR2 FQGNSA. V shed 3 bases and J 7 bases; nucleotides not matched to a gene: 6. CDR3 length: 14 amino acids. CDR3 DNA sequence: TGTGCCAGCAGCTTGCGCACAGGGGAAAATGAGCAGTTCTTC. This translates into CASSLRTGENEQFF.

This clonotype was picked up a small number of times. This chain links TRBV11-1 with TRBJ1-6; D is possibly TRBD1 (5 bases). CDR1 is SGHAT, CDR2 FQDESV, per germline (reference sequence). The CDR3 loop spans 15 amino acids. The ends were cut back, 5 bases at V and 4 bases at J, with 12 bases in the middle. This CDR3 reads CASSGDGLYNSPLHF. DNA for the CDR3: TGTGCCAGCAGCGGGGACGGCCTATATAATTCACCCCTCCACTTT.

This clonotype was observed at least ten times. V and J are TRBV20-1 and TRBJ2-7; TRBD2 matches at 14 bases. The CDR3 is 14 amino acids. V shed 6 bases, J shed 6 bases, and the junction held 7 bases outside the gene matches. CDR1 DFQATT and CDR2 SNEGSKA come from the germline V gene (reference sequence). The CDR3 DNA reads TGCAGTGCCCAAATAGGACTAGCGGGAGGCGAGCAGTACTTC. Protein sequence: CSAQIGLAGGEQYF.

This clonotype was found many times. This sequence joins TRBV7-9 and TRBJ2-7; D is ambiguous. The germline CDR1 and CDR2 sequences are SEHNR and FQNEAQ (reference sequence). V dropped 3 bases and J dropped 7 bases, with 10 bases sitting between them. This CDR3 spans 12 amino acids. CDR3 DNA sequence: TGTGCCAGCAGCTTTGTCCCCGGAGAGCAGTACTTC. This codes for CASSFVPGEQYF.